This is a list of T cell receptor beta chains from one sample in a study of T cell responses to AZD1222 COVID-19 vaccine. TCRdb keeps only in-frame clones here, not all; method: immunoSEQ multiplex PCR. The sample yields 100,000 or so clones, around nine tenths seen once. This sample comprised peripheral blood, obtained 28 days after the second AZD1222 dose. The receptors were sampled from an adult who received the AZD1222 COVID-19 vaccine. Both conserved end residues are part of each CDR3. D genes are given only for firm matches. Rows give clone size only sometimes, using once, few, many, or a class for an expanded clone.

V	J	size	D	DNA	CDR3
TRBV15	TRBJ1-4	NA	NA	TGTGCCACTACACAGTCGGTAAATGAAAAACTGTTTTTT	CATTQSVNEKLFF
TRBV5-6	TRBJ1-1	NA	TRBD1	TGTGCCAGCAGCTTCGGGACAGCCAACACTGAAGCTTTCTTT	CASSFGTANTEAFF
TRBV5-4	TRBJ1-2	NA	NA	TGTGCTATTAAGCGGGGAGGGGACAACTATGGCTACACCTTC	CAIKRGGDNYGYTF
TRBV6-5	TRBJ1-1	once	NA	TGTGCCAGCACGAAGATGAACACTGAAGCTTTCTTT	CASTKMNTEAFF
TRBV28	TRBJ2-5	once	NA	TGTGCCAGCAGCCCTGACAGAGGGGAGACCCAGTACTTC	CASSPDRGETQYF
TRBV19	TRBJ2-5	NA	TRBD1	TGTGCCAGTAGTATCAAGGACAGGGGGCAAGAGACCCAGTACTTC	CASSIKDRGQETQYF
TRBV19	TRBJ2-1	NA	NA	TGTGCCAGCATGGAGCGGACAACCTACAATGAGCAGTTCTTC	CASMERTTYNEQFF
TRBV28	TRBJ2-3	NA	NA	TGTGCCAGCAGAGAGAGCACAGATACGCAGTATTTT	CASRESTDTQYF
TRBV2	TRBJ2-3	once	NA	TGTGCCAGCAAACCGAGCACAGATACGCAGTATTTT	CASKPSTDTQYF
TRBV5-8	TRBJ1-3	once	NA	TGTGCCAGCAGCTTGGATCCAGGCCACTCTGGAAACACCATATATTTT	CASSLDPGHSGNTIYF
TRBV19	TRBJ2-3	NA	NA	TGTGCCAGTAGTAAAGGGGCGGGGTTCACAGATACGCAGTATTTT	CASSKGAGFTDTQYF